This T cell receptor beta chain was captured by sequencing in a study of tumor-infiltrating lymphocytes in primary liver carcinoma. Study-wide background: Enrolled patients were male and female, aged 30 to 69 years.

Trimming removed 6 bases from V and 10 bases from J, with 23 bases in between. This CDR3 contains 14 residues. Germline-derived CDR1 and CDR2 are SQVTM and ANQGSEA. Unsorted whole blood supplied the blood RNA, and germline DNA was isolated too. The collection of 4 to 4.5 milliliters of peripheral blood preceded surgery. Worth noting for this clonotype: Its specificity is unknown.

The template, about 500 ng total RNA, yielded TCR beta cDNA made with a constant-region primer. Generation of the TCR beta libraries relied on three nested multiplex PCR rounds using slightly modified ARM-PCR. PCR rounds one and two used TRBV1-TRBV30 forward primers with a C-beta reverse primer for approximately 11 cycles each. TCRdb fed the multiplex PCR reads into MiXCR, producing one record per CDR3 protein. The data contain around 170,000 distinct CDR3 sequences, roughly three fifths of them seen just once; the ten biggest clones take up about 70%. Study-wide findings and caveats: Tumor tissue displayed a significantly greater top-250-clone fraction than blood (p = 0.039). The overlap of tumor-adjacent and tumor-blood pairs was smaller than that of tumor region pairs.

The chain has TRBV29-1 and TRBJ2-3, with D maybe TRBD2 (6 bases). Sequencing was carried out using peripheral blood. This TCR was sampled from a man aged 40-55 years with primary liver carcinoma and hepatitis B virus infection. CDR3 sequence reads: CSVDDRSWGDSQYF. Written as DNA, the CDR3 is TGCAGCGTCGACGACCGGAGCTGGGGGGATTCGCAGTATTTT.